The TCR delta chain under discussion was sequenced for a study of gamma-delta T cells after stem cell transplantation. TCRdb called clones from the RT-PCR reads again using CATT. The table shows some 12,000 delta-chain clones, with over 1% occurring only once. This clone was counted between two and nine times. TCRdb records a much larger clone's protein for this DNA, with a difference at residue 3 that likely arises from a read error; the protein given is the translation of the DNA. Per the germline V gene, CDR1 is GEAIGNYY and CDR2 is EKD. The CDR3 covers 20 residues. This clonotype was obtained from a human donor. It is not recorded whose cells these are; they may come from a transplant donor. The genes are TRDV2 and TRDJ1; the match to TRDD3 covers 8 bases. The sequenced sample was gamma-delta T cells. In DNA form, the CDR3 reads TGTGCCCGTGACCGACTGGCCGACGATACTGAGGGGATACTAACCGATAAACTCATCTTT. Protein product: CARDRLADDTEGILTDKLIF.